One and the same sample provided the 30 T cell receptor beta chains below, sequenced in a study of graft-versus-host responses after intestinal transplantation. The graft tissue was processed, and this released both intraepithelial and lamina propria lymphocytes. Produced via immunoSEQ multiplex PCR; TCRdb's table is partial and in-frame only. The sample lists about 19,000 clones; 65% to 85% were seen once. Sequences were derived from ileum tissue, sampled about 3 weeks after intestinal transplant. The receptors derive from a human patient who received an intestinal transplant, so some T cells may come from the graft donor.

V is TRBV4-3 and J is TRBJ1-2, with 8 positions matching TRBD1. V shed 2 bases, J shed 14 bases, and the junction held 13 bases outside the gene matches. Germline V gene sequence: CDR1 LGHNA, CDR2 YSLEER. The CDR3 covers 14 residues. The CDR3: CASSQRRDRTIRTF. CDR3 nucleotide sequence: TGCGCCAGCAGCCAACGACGGGACAGGACGATCAGGACCTTC.

This clone was found once. The chain uses TRBV7-9 and TRBJ2-1; TRBD1 matches at 7 bases. Germline-derived CDR1 and CDR2 are SEHNR and FQNEAQ (reference sequence). Unmatched junction bases numbered 9, after V lost 5 bases and J lost 2 bases. This CDR3 contains 16 residues. The CDR3 region is CASSPQGQGAYNEQFF. CDR3 DNA sequence: TGTGCCAGCAGCCCCCAGGGGCAGGGGGCCTACAATGAGCAGTTCTTC.

V gene TRBV10-1 combines with J gene TRBJ1-5; 7 bases fit TRBD1. CDR3 length equals 19 residues. CDR1 and CDR2 (germline): WNHNN, SYGVQD (reference sequence). Losses at the gene ends were 2 bases for V and 2 bases for J; bases not matched to a gene: 15. CDR3 sequence reads: CASSEPQGGVDLGNQPQHF. In nucleotides, the CDR3 is TGCGCCAGCAGTGAGCCGCAGGGGGGCGTTGACTTAGGCAATCAGCCCCAGCATTTT.

The CDR3 sequence: CATSSLPGHGNIQYF. The DNA for the CDR3 is TGTGCCACCAGCAGCCTACCGGGACACGGAAACATTCAGTACTTC. The V gene is TRBV15, the J gene TRBJ2-4; possibly TRBD1 for D (6 bases). Germline V CDR1 and CDR2: LNHNV, YYDKDF (reference sequence). The CDR3 sequence is 15 residues long. V lost 3 bases and J lost 6, with 15 bases in between.

This clone has only a few counts. DNA for the CDR3: TGTGCCAGCAGCTTCAGGGCTGATTCACCCCTCCACTTT. Its translation: CASSFRADSPLHF. The chain carries TRBV7-2 and TRBJ1-6; D possibly corresponds to TRBD1 (5 bases). The CDR3 is 13 amino acids. Germline CDR1 is SGHTA and CDR2 is FQGNSA. Between the trimmed V and J ends, which lost 3 bases and 8 bases, there was a span of 8 bases.

This clone counts as medium-sized. The chain joins TRBV27 to TRBJ2-7, with 14 nucleotides matching TRBD2. The CDR3 length is 15 residues. The trim removed 4 bases at V and 7 bases at J, leaving 6 bases unmatched. Looked up from germline, CDR1 is MNHEY and CDR2 is SMNVEV (reference sequence). CDR3 bases: TGTGCCAGCAGTTGGGGACTAGCGGGAGTAAGGGAGCAGTACTTC. Translation gives CASSWGLAGVREQYF.

This sequence joins TRBV5-6 and TRBJ1-2; D unresolved. Germline V gene lookup returns CDR1 SGHDT and CDR2 YYEEEE. Trimming stripped 1 base from V and 8 bases from J, with 18 bases between. The CDR3 covers 15 residues. In nucleotides, the CDR3 is TGTGCCAGCAGCTTGAGTGGACTTAGCCCGGAGGGCTACACCTTC. This translates into CASSLSGLSPEGYTF.

By its share, this clone is medium-sized. The chain couples TRBV9 to TRBJ2-1, with TRBD2 as a possible D gene (5 bases). The CDR3 runs 13 residues. Trimming shortened V by 1 base and J by 8 bases, and 10 bases separated the two germline ends. Germline CDR1 reads SGDLS; CDR2 reads YYNGEE. The CDR3 DNA sequence: TGTGCCAGCAGCGTAAGGCTAGCCGATGAGCAGTTCTTC. Protein product: CASSVRLADEQFF.

This clone was seen just once. V usage is TRBV28 and J usage is TRBJ2-3; tentative D call: TRBD2 (7 bases). The CDR3 loop spans 16 amino acids. Germline CDR1 MDHEN, CDR2 SYDVKM. Trimming took 9 bases from V and 0 from J, leaving 19 bases between them. The DNA of the CDR3 is TGTGCCAGTAGTCGGGGCGGGGGCCCTAGCACAGATACGCAGTATTTT. Protein sequence: CASSRGGGPSTDTQYF.

The chain has TRBV9 and TRBJ2-1; D is uncertain. Germline-derived CDR1 and CDR2 are SGDLS and YYNGEE. V was cut by 5 bases and J by 9 bases, with 12 bases left in between. The CDR3 loop spans 12 amino acids. The CDR3 sequence: CASSGQVSEQFF. Here the CDR3 DNA reads TGTGCCAGCAGTGGGCAGGTTAGTGAGCAGTTCTTC.

V is TRBV30 and J is TRBJ1-6; possible D gene TRBD1, 5 bases. This CDR3 is built from 16 residues. The germline V and J ends were trimmed by 2 bases and 4 bases, with 15 bases remaining between them. Per germline, CDR1 GTSNPN and CDR2 SVGIG (reference sequence). CDR3 loop: CAWSLPRAAYNSPLHF. DNA for the CDR3: TGTGCCTGGAGTCTCCCCAGGGCAGCTTATAATTCACCCCTCCACTTT.

The chain has TRBV5-4 and TRBJ2-3; D is ambiguous. V was clipped by 2 bases and J by 0 bases, with 16 bases between them. The CDR3 runs to 17 residues. The V gene's germline CDR1 is SGHNT and CDR2 YYREEE (reference sequence). DNA for the CDR3: TGTGCCAGCAGCTTTTTGTCTCGCAAGACTAGCACAGATACGCAGTATTTT. Its translation: CASSFLSRKTSTDTQYF.

V and J are TRBV9 and TRBJ2-7; 7 bases map to TRBD1. Trimming at V came to 3 bases and at J to 0 bases, leaving 9 bases not matched to a gene. This CDR3 is built from 16 residues. CDR1 and CDR2 (germline): SGDLS, YYNGEE. CDR3 bases: TGTGCCAGCAGCGCAACCACAGGGGTCAACTCCTACGAGCAGTACTTC. Protein sequence: CASSATTGVNSYEQYF.

The rearrangement joins TRBV2 to TRBJ1-4; D gene ambiguous. In germline, CDR1 is SNHLY, CDR2 FYNNEI. Deletions cut 1 base from V and 8 bases from J, with 14 bases between. The CDR3 contains 15 residues. The CDR3 region is CASSEERTAREKLFF. CDR3 DNA sequence: TGTGCCAGCAGTGAAGAACGGACTGCAAGGGAAAAACTGTTTTTT.

The chain has TRBV7-8 and TRBJ1-5; D call uncertain. There are 16 residues in the CDR3. Germline CDR1 reads SGHVS; CDR2 reads FQNEAQ. Trimming stripped 1 base from V and 0 bases from J, with 10 bases between. CDR3 nucleotide sequence: TGTGCCAGCAGCTTAGTGCCAGTATATAGCAATCAGCCCCAGCATTTT. Translating gives CASSLVPVYSNQPQHF. Full variable domain (outside the CDR3, taken from reference TRBV7-8 and TRBJ1-5): GAGVSQSPRYKVAKRGQDVALRCDPISGHVSLFWYQQALGQGPEFLTYFQNEAQLDKSGLPSDRFFAERPEGSVSTLKIQRTQQEDSAVYLCASSLVPVYSNQPQHFGDGTRLSIL.

The gene calls are TRBV6-5 and TRBJ2-5, with D possibly matching TRBD1 (5 bases). Germline V gene sequence: CDR1 MNHEY, CDR2 SVGAGI. The V gene lost 5 bases and the J gene lost 2 bases, with 15 bases spanning the gap. The CDR3 is 15 residues long. CDR3 sequence: CASSPRQAGQETQYF. DNA of the CDR3: TGTGCCAGCAGTCCACGTCAGGCAGGGCAAGAGACCCAGTACTTC.

The gene calls are TRBV27 and TRBJ1-6; no clear D. Germline loops: CDR1 MNHEY, CDR2 SMNVEV (reference sequence). The length of the CDR3 is 14 residues. V lost 5 bases to trimming and J lost 7 bases, with 12 bases between them. As DNA, the CDR3 is TGTGCCAGCAGTACGTACAGAAGCAATTCACCCCTCCACTTT. Encoded protein: CASSTYRSNSPLHF.

The chain uses TRBV27 and TRBJ2-7; the match to TRBD1 covers 9 bases. Germline CDR1 MNHEY, CDR2 SMNVEV (reference sequence). This CDR3 region has 13 residues. The J segment lost 6 bases and the V segment lost 6 bases, leaving 6 bases of the junction unmatched. CDR3 nucleotide sequence: TGTGCCAGCAGGAAACAGGGGGCAGGCGAGCAGTACTTC. It is translated as CASRKQGAGEQYF.

This clone is medium-sized within its sample. The DNA of the CDR3 is TGTGCCAGCAGCCTCTCGACAGGAAGTAACTACGAGCAGTACTTC. Its protein product is CASSLSTGSNYEQYF. The J gene is TRBJ2-7, the V gene TRBV6-1; possibly TRBD1 for D (6 bases). This CDR3 contains 15 residues. Trimming removed 6 bases from V and 3 bases from J, with 18 bases in between. Germline CDR1 and CDR2: MNHNS and SASEGT.

This CDR3 is CASSVEGAKDTQYF. The CDR3 nucleotides read TGTGCCAGCAGTGTGGAGGGAGCTAAAGATACGCAGTATTTT. The gene calls are TRBV2 and TRBJ2-3; a weak D match, TRBD2 (6 bases). Germline CDR1 reads SNHLY; CDR2 reads FYNNEI. The CDR3 covers 14 residues. V lost 4 bases and J 5 bases, leaving 13 bases between the germline ends.

The chain couples TRBV5-7 to TRBJ1-1, with D possibly TRBD1 on 5 matching bases. TRBV5-7 is recorded as an ORF, its role being uncertain. The CDR3 sequence is 14 residues long. With 4 bases removed from V and 5 bases from J, the gap between germline ends came to 15 bases. CDR3 loop: CASSQPGWRTEAFF. CDR3 nucleotides: TGTGCCAGCAGCCAACCAGGGTGGAGAACTGAAGCTTTCTTT.

The chain carries TRBV7-9 and TRBJ2-7; D possibly corresponds to TRBD2 (5 bases). V shed 4 bases and J shed 2 bases, with 18 bases lying between them. CDR3 length: 16 amino acids. Per germline, CDR1 SEHNR and CDR2 FQNEAQ (reference sequence). CDR3: CASSSENSATPYEQYF. Here the CDR3 DNA reads TGTGCCAGCAGCTCTGAGAATAGCGCAACTCCCTACGAGCAGTACTTC.

The table lists this clone with a few counts. The rearrangement uses TRBV27 and TRBJ2-1; D is ambiguous. Germline assignment: CDR1 MNHEY and CDR2 SMNVEV (reference sequence). Trimming shortened V by 2 bases and J by 4 bases, and 6 bases separated the two germline ends. The CDR3 is 13 amino acids. The CDR3 sequence: CASSLGTYNEQFF. The CDR3 DNA reads as TGTGCCAGCAGTTTAGGTACTTACAATGAGCAGTTCTTC.

The chain recombines TRBV30 with TRBJ2-1; 7 positions agree with TRBD2. This CDR3 has 12 residues. The V gene end was trimmed by 5 bases and the J gene end by 5 bases; junction bases not matched to a gene: 3. Germline V gives CDR1 GTSNPN, CDR2 SVGIG (reference sequence). Here the CDR3 DNA reads TGTGCCTGGCAAGGACTAGACAATGAGCAGTTCTTC. As protein: CAWQGLDNEQFF.

This chain links TRBV11-3 with TRBJ1-5; 10 bases fit TRBD1. Trimming cost V 2 bases and J 6 bases; bases outside gene matches: 7. Germline values: CDR1 SGHNT, CDR2 YENEEA. This CDR3 region has 16 residues. The chain's CDR3 is CASSLLPGQGSQPQHF. In DNA form, the CDR3 reads TGTGCCAGCAGCTTACTCCCGGGACAGGGGAGTCAGCCCCAGCATTTT.

CDR3 sequence (DNA): TGTGCCAGCAGCCAAGACCTAGGGACTAGCGGGAGTGTACAGCAGTACTTC. Encoded protein: CASSQDLGTSGSVQQYF. The chain employs TRBV4-2 and TRBJ2-7; 14 bases match TRBD2. The CDR3 is 17 residues long. Germline V gene data show CDR1 as LGHNA and CDR2 as YNFKEQ. Trimming cost V 0 bases and J 8 bases; bases outside gene matches: 9.

This sequence joins TRBV7-9 and TRBJ2-7; the match to TRBD1 covers 7 bases. CDR1 SEHNR and CDR2 FQNEAQ come from the germline V gene (reference sequence). V lost 5 bases to trimming and J lost 3 bases; unmatched junction nucleotides: 13. This CDR3 region has 16 residues. CDR3 nucleotides: TGTGCCAGCAGCGGTTCTCTAGGACAGGCGGACTACGAGCAGTACTTC. Residues: CASSGSLGQADYEQYF.

The DNA for the CDR3 is TGTGCCATCAGTGAGTGGGCTTCCTACGAGCAGTACTTC. This gives the protein CAISEWASYEQYF. The chain combines TRBV10-3 with TRBJ2-7; D not resolved. V lost 1 base to trimming and J lost 1 base, with 5 bases between them. Germline values: CDR1 ENHRY, CDR2 SYGVKD. The CDR3 covers 13 residues.

The CDR3 protein is CASSQVWDREGTQPQHF. DNA for the CDR3: TGTGCCAGCAGCCAAGTTTGGGACAGGGAAGGCACTCAGCCCCAGCATTTT. The chain has TRBV4-2 and TRBJ1-5, with TRBD1 matching 9 bases. CDR3 size: 17 residues. With V trimmed by 1 base and J by 6 bases, 10 bases remained unmatched. Germline assignment: CDR1 LGHNA and CDR2 YNFKEQ.

V gene TRBV7-2 combines with J gene TRBJ2-1, with 7 bases aligning to TRBD1. In germline, CDR1 is SGHTA, CDR2 FQGNSA. The CDR3 loop spans 15 amino acids. Trimming took 6 bases from V and 4 from J; bases not matched to a gene: 9. The CDR3 DNA reads TGTGCCAGCAGTCGAACAGGGGTCTCTTACAATGAGCAGTTCTTC. Protein: CASSRTGVSYNEQFF.